The rows below give T cell receptor beta chains drawn from one sample of a study of follicular helper T cells after annual influenza vaccination. Some clones are missing from TCRdb's copy, which holds only in-frame ones; the method was immunoSEQ multiplex PCR. Of around 5,000 clones listed, about 92% are singletons. Sequences were derived from CXCR5+ CD38- circulating T follicular helper cells from blood, sampled 7 days after influenza vaccination. These receptors were taken from an adult who received the influenza vaccine. Both conserved end residues are part of each CDR3. The D gene is left open where the match is weak. The size entry is marked missing in some rows and otherwise reads once, few, many or a size class.

J gene: TRBJ1-2; D gene: .; V gene: TRBV20-1; clone size: .; CDR3 DNA: TGCAGTGTTCGACAGGCCTATGGCTACACCTTC; CDR3 protein: CSVRQAYGYTF
J gene: TRBJ2-5; D gene: TRBD1; V gene: TRBV28; clone size: .; CDR3 DNA: TGTGCCAGTAATACAGGGGAAGAGACCCAGTACTTC; CDR3 protein: CASNTGEETQYF
J gene: TRBJ2-7; D gene: TRBD2; V gene: TRBV19; clone size: .; CDR3 DNA: TGTGCCAGTAGTTTAGTAGCGGGGGGGCCCTACGAGCAGTACTTC; CDR3 protein: CASSLVAGGPYEQYF
J gene: TRBJ2-5; D gene: .; V gene: TRBV6-4; clone size: .; CDR3 DNA: TGTGCCAGCAGCGGGACTTTGGGGGAGACCCAGTACTTC; CDR3 protein: CASSGTLGETQYF
J gene: TRBJ1-2; D gene: TRBD1; V gene: TRBV4-1; clone size: .; CDR3 DNA: TGCGCCAGCAGCCGTATACAGGGGGCCGAGCCGTATGGCTACACCTTC; CDR3 protein: CASSRIQGAEPYGYTF
J gene: TRBJ1-4; D gene: .; V gene: TRBV15; clone size: .; CDR3 DNA: TGTGCCACCAGGTTGGGAGTTAATGAAAAACTGTTTTTT; CDR3 protein: CATRLGVNEKLFF
J gene: TRBJ2-5; D gene: TRBD2; V gene: TRBV15; clone size: .; CDR3 DNA: TGTGCCACCAGCAGAGGGGGTAGCGGGAGTGTTAGAGAGACCCAGTACTTC; CDR3 protein: CATSRGGSGSVRETQYF
J gene: TRBJ1-1; D gene: TRBD1; V gene: TRBV7-2; clone size: .; CDR3 DNA: TGTGCCAGCAGGGGGACAGGGTTGGACACTGAAGCTTTCTTT; CDR3 protein: CASRGTGLDTEAFF
J gene: TRBJ2-6; D gene: .; V gene: TRBV7-3; clone size: .; CDR3 DNA: TGTGCCAGCAGCAGGGGGTCTGGGGCCAACGTCCTGACTTTC; CDR3 protein: CASSRGSGANVLTF
J gene: TRBJ2-5; D gene: TRBD1; V gene: TRBV6-5; clone size: .; CDR3 DNA: TGTGCCAGCAGCACTAGGACAGGGAAGTTAGAGACCCAGTACTTC; CDR3 protein: CASSTRTGKLETQYF
J gene: TRBJ2-1; D gene: TRBD1; V gene: TRBV5-1; clone size: .; CDR3 DNA: TGCGCCAGCAGCCTTAGACAGGGACCCGACAATGAGCAGTTCTTC; CDR3 protein: CASSLRQGPDNEQFF
J gene: TRBJ2-5; D gene: .; V gene: TRBV4-2; clone size: .; CDR3 DNA: TGTGCCAGCAGCCCCGACAGGCAAGAGACCCAGTACTTC; CDR3 protein: CASSPDRQETQYF
J gene: TRBJ2-5; D gene: .; V gene: TRBV5-1; clone size: .; CDR3 DNA: TGCGCCAGCAGCTGGGGGGAGGCCGGGGAGACCCAGTACTTC; CDR3 protein: CASSWGEAGETQYF
J gene: TRBJ2-2; D gene: TRBD1; V gene: TRBV5-6; clone size: .; CDR3 DNA: TGTGCCAGCAGCTTCCTGTCAGGGGGCGGCGGGGAGCTGTTTTTT; CDR3 protein: CASSFLSGGGGELFF
J gene: TRBJ2-1; D gene: .; V gene: TRBV12-5; clone size: .; CDR3 DNA: TGTGCTAGTGGAATAAACAATGAGCAGTTCTTC; CDR3 protein: CASGINNEQFF
J gene: TRBJ1-3; D gene: .; V gene: TRBV7-9; clone size: .; CDR3 DNA: TGTGCCAGCAGTACTGAGAGCTCTGGAAACACCATATATTTT; CDR3 protein: CASSTESSGNTIYF
J gene: TRBJ2-7; D gene: TRBD1; V gene: TRBV19; clone size: .; CDR3 DNA: TGTGCCACTATGACAGGGACCTGGGGCGAGCAGTACTTC; CDR3 protein: CATMTGTWGEQYF
J gene: TRBJ1-6; D gene: TRBD1; V gene: TRBV25-1; clone size: once; CDR3 DNA: TGTGCCAGCAGTCGCGACAGGGGTAATTCACCCCTCCACTTT; CDR3 protein: CASSRDRGNSPLHF
J gene: TRBJ1-2; D gene: .; V gene: TRBV5-1; clone size: once; CDR3 DNA: TGCGCCAGCAGGGAGGTGGGCACTAACTATGGCTACACCTTC; CDR3 protein: CASREVGTNYGYTF
J gene: TRBJ2-7; D gene: TRBD1; V gene: TRBV5-4; clone size: .; CDR3 DNA: TGTGCCAGCAGCCGGACAGGGGACTCCTACGAGCAGTACTTC; CDR3 protein: CASSRTGDSYEQYF
J gene: TRBJ2-3; D gene: TRBD2; V gene: TRBV4-2; clone size: .; CDR3 DNA: TGTGCCAGCAGCCAAGTAGCGGGGTTAACAGATACGCAGTATTTT; CDR3 protein: CASSQVAGLTDTQYF
J gene: TRBJ2-5; D gene: TRBD2; V gene: TRBV7-3; clone size: .; CDR3 DNA: TGTGCCAGCAGCCCGGGACTAGCGGAAGAGACCCAGTACTTC; CDR3 protein: CASSPGLAEETQYF
J gene: TRBJ2-1; D gene: TRBD2; V gene: TRBV5-1; clone size: .; CDR3 DNA: TGCGCCAGCAGCTTGCGGCGCCCTAGCGGGGGCTTATCCGGGGCGTTCTTC; CDR3 protein: CASSLRRPSGGLSGAFF
J gene: TRBJ2-7; D gene: TRBD2; V gene: TRBV9; clone size: .; CDR3 DNA: TGTGCCAGCAGCGCGGGACTAGCGGGAGACGAGCAGTACTTC; CDR3 protein: CASSAGLAGDEQYF
J gene: TRBJ2-7; D gene: .; V gene: TRBV11-2; clone size: .; CDR3 DNA: TGTGCCAGCAGCCCCTGGACAGCCGCCTACGAGCAGTACTTC; CDR3 protein: CASSPWTAAYEQYF
J gene: TRBJ2-5; D gene: .; V gene: TRBV9; clone size: once; CDR3 DNA: TGTGCCAGCAGCACCCACCTCGGTGAGGAGACCCAGTACTTC; CDR3 protein: CASSTHLGEETQYF
J gene: TRBJ1-1; D gene: .; V gene: TRBV30; clone size: .; CDR3 DNA: TGTGCCTGGAGTGTAGCCAGAGGAAGGCCGAACACTGAAGCTTTCTTT; CDR3 protein: CAWSVARGRPNTEAFF
J gene: TRBJ1-2; D gene: .; V gene: TRBV10-3; clone size: few; CDR3 DNA: TGTGCCATCAGTCGAACAGGGAATGGCTACACCTTC; CDR3 protein: CAISRTGNGYTF
J gene: TRBJ1-2; D gene: TRBD1; V gene: TRBV5-1; clone size: .; CDR3 DNA: TGCGCCAGCAGCGCCGGGACAGCCACATATGGCTACACCTTC; CDR3 protein: CASSAGTATYGYTF
J gene: TRBJ2-6; D gene: .; V gene: TRBV5-1; clone size: few; CDR3 DNA: TGCGCCAGCAGCTACGGATCTCCAGGGTCCGGGGCCAACGTCCTGACTTTC; CDR3 protein: CASSYGSPGSGANVLTF
J gene: TRBJ2-1; D gene: TRBD2; V gene: TRBV2; clone size: once; CDR3 DNA: TGTGCCAGCACTGGGACTAGCGGGGGGGCCAGGCAGTTCTTC; CDR3 protein: CASTGTSGGARQFF
J gene: TRBJ2-5; D gene: TRBD1; V gene: TRBV5-1; clone size: .; CDR3 DNA: TGCGCCAGCAGCTATTCCGGGACAGGGTCGGAGACCCAGTACTTC; CDR3 protein: CASSYSGTGSETQYF
J gene: TRBJ1-3; D gene: TRBD1; V gene: TRBV10-3; clone size: .; CDR3 DNA: TGTGCCATCACCCCAGGGGGACAGCACTCTGGAAACACCATATATTTT; CDR3 protein: CAITPGGQHSGNTIYF
J gene: TRBJ2-3; D gene: TRBD2; V gene: TRBV6-6; clone size: once; CDR3 DNA: TGTGCCAGCAGACCTAGCGGGGGGACTTACACAGATACGCAGTATTTT; CDR3 protein: CASRPSGGTYTDTQYF
J gene: TRBJ1-1; D gene: .; V gene: TRBV28; clone size: .; CDR3 DNA: TGTGCCAGCAGTACCCTCTCCAGAACGAACACTGAAGCTTTCTTT; CDR3 protein: CASSTLSRTNTEAFF
J gene: TRBJ2-2; D gene: TRBD1; V gene: TRBV14; clone size: .; CDR3 DNA: TGTGCCAGCAGCCCGACAGGGGGCCGTTTCGGGGAGCTGTTTTTT; CDR3 protein: CASSPTGGRFGELFF
J gene: TRBJ1-5; D gene: TRBD1; V gene: TRBV5-6; clone size: .; CDR3 DNA: TGTGCCAGCAGCCTGTACAGGGGGAGGAATCAGCCCCAGCATTTT; CDR3 protein: CASSLYRGRNQPQHF
J gene: TRBJ1-2; D gene: .; V gene: TRBV5-1; clone size: .; CDR3 DNA: TGCGCCAGCAGCTCGTCGGGTCTGATCTATGGCTACACCTTC; CDR3 protein: CASSSSGLIYGYTF
J gene: TRBJ2-1; D gene: TRBD2; V gene: TRBV19; clone size: .; CDR3 DNA: TGTGCCAGTAGTATCTCCACTAGCGGGGGCCGGGAGCAGTTCTTC; CDR3 protein: CASSISTSGGREQFF
J gene: TRBJ2-7; D gene: .; V gene: TRBV27; clone size: once; CDR3 DNA: TGTGCCAGCAGTTTAATGGCACAAACCTACGAGCAGTACTTC; CDR3 protein: CASSLMAQTYEQYF
J gene: TRBJ2-1; D gene: .; V gene: TRBV12-5; clone size: .; CDR3 DNA: TGTGCTAGTGAACCGACAGGAAGCTACAATGAGCAGTTCTTC; CDR3 protein: CASEPTGSYNEQFF
J gene: TRBJ2-3; D gene: .; V gene: TRBV6-1; clone size: .; CDR3 DNA: TGTGCCAGCAGTAAACGGGAGTGGGCAGATACGCAGTATTTT; CDR3 protein: CASSKREWADTQYF
J gene: TRBJ1-2; D gene: .; V gene: TRBV5-8; clone size: .; CDR3 DNA: TGTGCCAGCACTTTTGTCAACTATGGCTACACCTTC; CDR3 protein: CASTFVNYGYTF
J gene: TRBJ1-1; D gene: .; V gene: TRBV5-1; clone size: .; CDR3 DNA: TGCGCCAGCAGTAACAGAAACACTGAAGCTTTCTTT; CDR3 protein: CASSNRNTEAFF
J gene: TRBJ2-7; D gene: TRBD2; V gene: TRBV5-1; clone size: once; CDR3 DNA: TGCGCCAGCAGCTCGGCGGGAGGGCCCTACGAGCAGTACTTC; CDR3 protein: CASSSAGGPYEQYF
J gene: TRBJ2-1; D gene: TRBD2; V gene: TRBV19; clone size: once; CDR3 DNA: TGTGCCAGTAGTGTGGGACTAGCGGGGGGGCCTGGTGAGCAGTTCTTC; CDR3 protein: CASSVGLAGGPGEQFF
J gene: TRBJ1-1; D gene: TRBD1; V gene: TRBV2; clone size: .; CDR3 DNA: TGTGCCAGCAGTGGGACAGGGGTTCGGGCTGAAGCTTTCTTT; CDR3 protein: CASSGTGVRAEAFF
J gene: TRBJ2-1; D gene: TRBD1; V gene: TRBV7-9; clone size: .; CDR3 DNA: TGTGCCAGCAGCTCTCTAGACAGGGGGCTAGTCAATGAGCAGTTCTTC; CDR3 protein: CASSSLDRGLVNEQFF
J gene: TRBJ1-3; D gene: .; V gene: TRBV25-1; clone size: .; CDR3 DNA: TGTGCCAGCAGTCGAGATGGAAACACCATATATTTT; CDR3 protein: CASSRDGNTIYF
J gene: TRBJ2-6; D gene: TRBD2; V gene: TRBV7-6; clone size: .; CDR3 DNA: TGTGCCAGCAGCCTATCGGGGGGCTCTGGGGCCAACGTCCTGACTTTC; CDR3 protein: CASSLSGGSGANVLTF
J gene: TRBJ1-4; D gene: TRBD1; V gene: TRBV5-5; clone size: .; CDR3 DNA: TGTGCCAGCAGCCCGGGACAGGGGCCTGAAAAACTGTTTTTT; CDR3 protein: CASSPGQGPEKLFF
J gene: TRBJ1-2; D gene: .; V gene: TRBV7-9; clone size: .; CDR3 DNA: TGTGCCAGCAGCAGGGATCAGGGGTTGGGCTACACCTTC; CDR3 protein: CASSRDQGLGYTF
J gene: TRBJ2-1; D gene: .; V gene: TRBV18; clone size: few; CDR3 DNA: TGTGCCAGCTCACCACCTAGCAGTTACAATGAGCAGTTCTTC; CDR3 protein: CASSPPSSYNEQFF
J gene: TRBJ1-1; D gene: .; V gene: TRBV11-2; clone size: .; CDR3 DNA: TGTGCCAGCAGTCCTCGACAGAACACTGAAGCTTTCTTT; CDR3 protein: CASSPRQNTEAFF